These 18 T cell receptor beta chains were all obtained from the same sample, sequenced in a study of blood T cell repertoires in COVID-19. Measured with immunoSEQ multiplex PCR; TCRdb has only the in-frame clones, and not every one. The table has approximately 70,000 clones, 70% to 90% seen once. The sample comprised peripheral blood. These receptors were taken from a woman in her forties or fifties with COVID-19, enrolled during active disease.

The chain is built from TRBV28 and TRBJ2-7, with D possibly being TRBD2 (6 bases). The V end was cut by 7 bases, the J end by 3 bases, with 13 bases between. CDR1 and CDR2 from the germline V gene are MDHEN and SYDVKM. This CDR3 contains 13 residues. Written as DNA, the CDR3 is TGTGCCAGCATAGGAGGGATACGCTACGAGCAGTACTTC. Residues: CASIGGIRYEQYF.

The CDR3 reads CASSSPTRIHEQFF. The CDR3 region has the DNA TGTGCCAGCAGTTCTCCCACTAGGATCCATGAGCAGTTCTTC. The V call is TRBV6-6, the J call TRBJ2-1, with D maybe TRBD2 (5 bases). The V and J ends lost 4 bases and 8 bases respectively, with 15 bases between them. This CDR3 is 14 amino acids long. CDR1 and CDR2 from the germline V gene are MNHNY and SVGAGI (reference sequence).

This clone was seen only a few times. The chain has TRBV2 and TRBJ2-2; 11 positions agree with TRBD2. The J segment lost 6 bases and the V segment lost 6 bases, leaving 6 bases of the junction unmatched. Germline CDR1 reads SNHLY; CDR2 reads FYNNEI. CDR3 size: 15 residues. The CDR3 is CASRLLAGVAGELFF. The DNA for the CDR3 is TGTGCCAGCAGGTTACTAGCGGGAGTAGCCGGGGAGCTGTTTTTT.

The chain uses TRBV3-1 (or the pseudogene TRBV3-2) and TRBJ2-7, with D uncertain. The ends were cut back, 1 base at V and 2 bases at J, with 3 bases in the middle. This CDR3 is built from 12 residues. Germline V CDR1 and CDR2: LGHDT, YNNKEL (reference sequence). The CDR3 sequence: CASSQGTYEQYF. CDR3 sequence (DNA): TGTGCCAGCAGCCAAGGTACCTACGAGCAGTACTTC.

This clone occurred once. The chain links TRBV6-5 to TRBJ2-1; 7 bases map to TRBD1. With V trimmed by 4 bases and J by 4 bases, 7 bases remained unmatched. The CDR3 sequence is 15 residues long. From germline, CDR1 is MNHEY and CDR2 SVGAGI. The CDR3, as DNA: TGTGCCAGCAGTTCCACGACAGGGTGGTACAATGAGCAGTTCTTC. Protein: CASSSTTGWYNEQFF.

This clone was seen a single time. V gene TRBV6-5 combines with J gene TRBJ2-7; 11 bases are shared with TRBD2. Trimming took 0 bases from V and 2 from J; bases not matched to a gene: 0. Germline CDR1 reads MNHEY; CDR2 reads SVGAGI. This CDR3 is 15 amino acids long. CDR3 region: CASSYSLAGAYEQYF. The CDR3 DNA sequence: TGTGCCAGCAGTTACTCACTAGCGGGAGCCTACGAGCAGTACTTC.

This clone was seen once. The chain carries TRBV14 and TRBJ2-7, with 10 bases fitting TRBD1. The V gene end was trimmed by 0 bases and the J gene end by 2 bases; junction bases not matched to a gene: 19. This CDR3 has 21 amino acids. In germline, CDR1 is SGHDN, CDR2 FVKESK. Written as DNA, the CDR3 is TGTGCCAGCAGCCAAGATCCCCCGGGGACAGGGGCCATCCGGGCTACCTACGAGCAGTACTTC. Residues: CASSQDPPGTGAIRATYEQYF.

The rearrangement links TRBV19 to TRBJ2-1, with TRBD1 identical over 7 bases. Per the germline V gene, CDR1 is LNHDA and CDR2 is SQIVND (reference sequence). The CDR3 covers 15 residues. With 5 bases clipped from V and 2 bases from J, the junction kept 6 bases outside the gene matches. DNA of the CDR3: TGTGCCAGTAGTTCGCGACAGGGTCCCTACAATGAGCAGTTCTTC. Translation gives CASSSRQGPYNEQFF.

This chain links TRBV19 with TRBJ2-1, with 13 bases matching TRBD2. J lost 8 bases, V lost 5 bases, and 6 bases had no gene match. Germline V CDR1 and CDR2: LNHDA, SQIVND (reference sequence). The CDR3 consists of 15 residues. The CDR3 DNA sequence: TGTGCCAGTAGTTTAGGACTAGCGGGAGTAGATGAGCAGTTCTTC. Its protein product is CASSLGLAGVDEQFF.

This clone was detected only once. CDR3 bases: TGTGCCAGCAGTTTAAGGGGGCAGGGGATCTCTGGAAACACCATATATTTT. Translated: CASSLRGQGISGNTIYF. The chain is built from TRBV28 and TRBJ1-3; 7 bases agree with TRBD1. This CDR3 has 17 amino acids. Per the germline V gene, CDR1 is MDHEN and CDR2 is SYDVKM. Trimming cost V 2 bases and J 0 bases; bases outside gene matches: 7.

The CDR3 coding sequence is TGCAGCGCCGGGCGGGCCTACGAGCAGTACTTC. Translation gives CSAGRAYEQYF. The rearrangement joins TRBV29-1 to TRBJ2-7; D might be TRBD2 (5 bases). The CDR3 contains 11 residues. From germline, CDR1 is SQVTM and CDR2 ANQGSEA. The germline V and J ends were trimmed by 7 bases and 2 bases, with 9 bases remaining between them.

The rearrangement joins TRBV6-5 to TRBJ1-5; TRBD1 matches at 9 bases. CDR1 and CDR2 (germline): MNHEY, SVGAGI. This CDR3 has 13 residues. The V and J ends lost 10 bases and 5 bases, in that order; junction bases with no gene match: 6. This chain's CDR3 is CATRQGVYQPQHF. As DNA, the CDR3 is TGTGCCACCAGACAGGGGGTCTATCAGCCCCAGCATTTT.

This chain uses TRBV6-5 with TRBJ2-3; possibly TRBD2 for D (6 bases). Trimming cost V 7 bases and J 9 bases, with 17 bases left between them. Germline CDR1 MNHEY, CDR2 SVGAGI. This CDR3 region has 13 residues. CDR3 region: CASIRRIGGTQYF. Written as DNA, the CDR3 is TGTGCCAGCATAAGACGGATCGGGGGAACGCAGTATTTT.

This clone was detected once. This rearrangement joins TRBV23-1 to TRBJ2-1; D uncertain. TRBV23-1 qualifies as an ORF whose function is uncertain. Between the trimmed V and J ends, which lost 4 bases and 0 bases, there was a span of 16 bases. The CDR3 covers 17 residues. The CDR3 DNA is TGCGCCAGCAGTCCCCCCCCACTACCGGCCTCCTACAATGAGCAGTTCTTC. It encodes CASSPPPLPASYNEQFF.

This clone was seen only a few times. The J gene is TRBJ1-1, the V gene TRBV2; D is perhaps TRBD1 (5 bases). There are 15 residues in the CDR3. CDR1 and CDR2 from the germline V gene are SNHLY and FYNNEI. Trimming left V 5 bases short and J 5 bases short, with 18 bases between. The CDR3 sequence: CASSPGPPGGTEAFF. The CDR3 coding sequence is TGTGCCAGCAGTCCGGGTCCACCGGGGGGAACTGAAGCTTTCTTT. The variable domain in full, with the rest retrieved from reference TRBV2 and TRBJ1-1, is EPEVTQTPSHQVTQMGQEVILRCVPISNHLYFYWYRQILGQKVEFLVSFYNNEISEKSEIFDDQFSVERPDGSNFTLKIRSTKLEDSAMYFCASSPGPPGGTEAFFGQGTRLTVV.

The gene calls are TRBV3-1 (or the pseudogene TRBV3-2) and TRBJ2-7; tentatively, D is TRBD2 (5 bases). The CDR3 length is 15 residues. V was trimmed by 5 bases and J by 5 bases, leaving 19 bases between them. Looked up from germline, CDR1 is LGHDT and CDR2 is YNNKEL (reference sequence). The CDR3 spells CASSSTMRATNEQYF. The CDR3 region has the DNA TGTGCCAGCAGCTCGACTATGAGAGCGACCAACGAGCAGTACTTC.

The chain combines TRBV4-1 with TRBJ2-7; TRBD2 is a possible D gene (5 bases). Germline loops: CDR1 MGHRA, CDR2 YSYEKL. The CDR3 has 13 residues. V shed 0 bases and J shed 6 bases, with 9 bases lying between them. The CDR3 coding sequence is TGCGCCAGCAGCCAAGACGGAGGTTCCGAGCAGTACTTC. Protein product: CASSQDGGSEQYF.

The chain recombines TRBV4-2 with TRBJ2-7; the match to TRBD2 covers 12 bases. Germline V CDR1 and CDR2: LGHNA, YNFKEQ. This CDR3 contains 15 residues. J was trimmed by 4 bases and V by 2 bases; bases with no gene match: 3. This chain's CDR3 is CASSQPTSGSYEQYF. Written as DNA, the CDR3 is TGTGCCAGCAGCCAACCGACTAGCGGGAGTTACGAGCAGTACTTC.